This paragraph reports one TCR beta chain. Antigen unknown. The CDR3 loop spans 13 amino acids. V was shortened by 7 bases and J by 6 bases, with 15 bases between the two germline ends. Germline assignment: CDR1 MDHEN and CDR2 SYDVKM. The source of the sample is a study of cytotoxic CD8 clonotypes in ibrutinib-treated CLL. Study findings and constraints: Baseline clonality was higher than in age-matched healthy donors and moved in step with circulating CD8+ T-cell counts.

Only in-frame clones appear in the TCRdb table, and some are missing; sequencing was by immunoSEQ multiplex PCR. The sample includes 200,000 or so clones, about three quarters of them seen just once. This receptor was identified in a human donor with chronic lymphocytic leukemia. The V gene is TRBV28, the J gene TRBJ1-2; a weak D match, TRBD1 (6 bases). Sequencing was performed on PBMCs, taken after 12 months of ibrutinib treatment. The CDR3 DNA reads as TGTGCCAGCACCCAGGGGAGGGGCCATGGCTACACCTTC. Protein: CASTQGRGHGYTF.